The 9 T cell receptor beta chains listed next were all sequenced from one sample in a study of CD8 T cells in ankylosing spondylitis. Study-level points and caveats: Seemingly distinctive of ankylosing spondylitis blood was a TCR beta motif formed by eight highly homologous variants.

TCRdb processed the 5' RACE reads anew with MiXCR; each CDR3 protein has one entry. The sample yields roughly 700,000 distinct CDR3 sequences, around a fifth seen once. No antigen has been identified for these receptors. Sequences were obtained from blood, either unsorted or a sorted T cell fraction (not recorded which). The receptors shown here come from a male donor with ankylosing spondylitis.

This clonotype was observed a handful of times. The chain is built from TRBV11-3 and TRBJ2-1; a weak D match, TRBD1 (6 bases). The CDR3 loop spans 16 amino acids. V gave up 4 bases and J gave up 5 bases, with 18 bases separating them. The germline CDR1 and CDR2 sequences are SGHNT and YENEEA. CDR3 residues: CASSSADRLPDNEQFF. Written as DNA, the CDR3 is TGTGCCAGCAGCTCCGCTGACAGGCTACCAGACAATGAGCAGTTCTTC. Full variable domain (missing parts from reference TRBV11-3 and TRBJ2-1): EAGVVQSPRYKIIEKKQPVAFWCNPISGHNTLYWYLQNLGQGPELLIRYENEEAVDDSQLPKDRFSAERLKGVDSTLKIQPAELGDSAVYLCASSSADRLPDNEQFFGPGTRLTVL.

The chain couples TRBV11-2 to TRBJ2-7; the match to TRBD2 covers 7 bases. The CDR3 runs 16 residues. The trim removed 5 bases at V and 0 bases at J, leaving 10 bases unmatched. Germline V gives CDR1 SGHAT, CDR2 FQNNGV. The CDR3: CASSPYTSDPSYEQYF. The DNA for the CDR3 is TGTGCCAGCAGCCCCTACACTAGCGACCCCTCCTACGAGCAGTACTTC.

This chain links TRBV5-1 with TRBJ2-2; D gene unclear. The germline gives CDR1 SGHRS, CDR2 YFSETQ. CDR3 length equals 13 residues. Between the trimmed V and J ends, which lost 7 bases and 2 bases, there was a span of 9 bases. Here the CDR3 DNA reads TGCGCCAGCGGGCTAGAAAACACCGGGGAGCTGTTTTTT. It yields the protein CASGLENTGELFF.

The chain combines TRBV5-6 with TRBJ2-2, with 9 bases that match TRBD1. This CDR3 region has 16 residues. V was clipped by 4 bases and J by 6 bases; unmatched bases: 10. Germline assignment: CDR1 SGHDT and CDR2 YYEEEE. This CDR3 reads CASSPMLGQGPGELFF. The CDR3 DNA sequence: TGTGCCAGCAGCCCGATGCTGGGACAGGGCCCCGGGGAGCTGTTTTTT.

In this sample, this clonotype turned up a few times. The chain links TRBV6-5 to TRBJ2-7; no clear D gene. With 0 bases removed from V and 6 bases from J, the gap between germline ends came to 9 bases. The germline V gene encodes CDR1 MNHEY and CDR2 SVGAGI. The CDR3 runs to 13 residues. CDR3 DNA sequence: TGTGCCAGCAGTTACTCCGGGTCTCCCGAGCAGTACTTC. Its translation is CASSYSGSPEQYF.

DNA for the CDR3: TGCAGCGCTGGAATGTACGGCACCGGGGAGCTGTTTTTT. Its protein is CSAGMYGTGELFF. The V call is TRBV29-1, the J call TRBJ2-2; D not resolved. CDR1 is SQVTM and CDR2 is ANQGSEA in the germline V gene. The CDR3 runs to 13 residues. V dropped 7 bases and J dropped 4 bases, with 13 bases sitting between them.

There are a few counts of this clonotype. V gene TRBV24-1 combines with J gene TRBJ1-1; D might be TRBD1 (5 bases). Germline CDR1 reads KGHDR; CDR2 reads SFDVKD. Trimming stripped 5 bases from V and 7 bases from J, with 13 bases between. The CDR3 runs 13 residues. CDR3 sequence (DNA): TGTGCCACCAGTGGGGGGGGGATGGGTGAAGCTTTCTTT. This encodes CATSGGGMGEAFF.

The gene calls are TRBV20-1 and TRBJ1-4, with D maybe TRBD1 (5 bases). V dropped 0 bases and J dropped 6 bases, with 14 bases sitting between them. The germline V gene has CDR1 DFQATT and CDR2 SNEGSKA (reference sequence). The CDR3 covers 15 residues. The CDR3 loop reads CSARDFRDGYEKLFF. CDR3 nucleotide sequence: TGCAGTGCTAGAGATTTCCGGGACGGGTATGAAAAACTGTTTTTT.

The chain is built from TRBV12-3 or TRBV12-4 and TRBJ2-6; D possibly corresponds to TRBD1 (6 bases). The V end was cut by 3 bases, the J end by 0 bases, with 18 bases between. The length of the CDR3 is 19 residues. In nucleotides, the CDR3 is TGTGCCAGCAGTTTCCTCGGGACACCTGAGACCTCTGGGGCCAACGTCCTGACTTTC. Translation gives CASSFLGTPETSGANVLTF.